The 23 T cell receptor beta chains presented below share a single source sample, sequenced in a study of blood T cell repertoires in COVID-19. Assay: immunoSEQ multiplex PCR; the TCRdb copy retains only in-frame clones and omits some. Seen here are hundreds of thousands of clones, 75% to 90% observed once, and the top ten hold over 0.95%. The sample comprised PBMCs or T cells enriched from blood (not recorded which). These receptors were collected from a man between 18 and 29 years old who had recovered from COVID-19.

The J gene is TRBJ1-5, the V gene TRBV18; D may be TRBD1 (6 bases). Germline V gene sequence: CDR1 KGHSH, CDR2 LQKENI. V was clipped by 5 bases and J by 6 bases, with 8 bases between them. This CDR3 has 12 residues. CDR3 protein: CASSTGTQPQHF. The DNA for the CDR3 is TGTGCCAGCTCAACAGGGACTCAGCCCCAGCATTTT.

Here the CDR3 DNA reads TGCAGCGTCAACAGGGCGGTAGGCGCTTTCTTT. This encodes CSVNRAVGAFF. The genes are TRBV29-1 and TRBJ1-1, with D possibly being TRBD1 (6 bases). V was shortened by 6 bases and J by 11 bases, with 16 bases between the two germline ends. In germline, CDR1 is SQVTM, CDR2 ANQGSEA. The CDR3 spans 11 residues.

This chain links TRBV30 with TRBJ1-2; D is perhaps TRBD1 (6 bases). The germline CDR1 and CDR2 sequences are GTSNPN and SVGIG (reference sequence). V was shortened by 0 bases and J by 0 bases, with 17 bases between the two germline ends. The CDR3 has 17 amino acids. CDR3 nucleotides: TGTGCCTGGAGTGTACCGGGCTACGGGGGGCCTAACTATGGCTACACCTTC. Translated, it gives CAWSVPGYGGPNYGYTF. Using reference TRBV30 and TRBJ1-2 for the parts outside the CDR3, the full variable domain is SQTIHQWPATLVQPVGSPLSLECTVEGTSNPNLYWYRQAAGRGLQLLFYSVGIGQISSEVPQNLSASRPQDRQFILSSKKLLLSDSGFYLCAWSVPGYGGPNYGYTFGSGTRLTVV.

The rearrangement joins TRBV7-2 to TRBJ1-1; D may be TRBD1 (6 bases). The V gene lost 2 bases and the J gene lost 3 bases, with 13 bases spanning the gap. The CDR3 length is 15 residues. The germline gives CDR1 SGHTA, CDR2 FQGNSA. In nucleotides, the CDR3 is TGTGCCAGCAGCTTATCCGCAGGGGAATACACTGAAGCTTTCTTT. It is translated as CASSLSAGEYTEAFF.

The chain is built from TRBV28 and TRBJ2-3; 9 nucleotides line up with TRBD1. This CDR3 comprises 13 residues. From germline, CDR1 is MDHEN and CDR2 SYDVKM. With 8 bases clipped from V and 6 bases from J, the junction kept 6 bases outside the gene matches. The CDR3 sequence: CASDGTGFDTQYF. The CDR3 DNA reads TGTGCCAGCGACGGGACAGGGTTTGATACGCAGTATTTT.

Only a few counts were recorded for this clone. The chain is built from TRBV28 and TRBJ2-1; no firm D call. Germline V gene lookup returns CDR1 MDHEN and CDR2 SYDVKM. The CDR3 is made up of 15 amino acids. The V end lost 6 bases, the J end lost 8 bases, and 20 bases lay between the germline ends. The CDR3 DNA follows: TGTGCCAGCAGCTCAGGTCTCTTCTCCCCCCATGAGCAGTTCTTC. This codes for CASSSGLFSPHEQFF.

The V and J genes are TRBV5-1 and TRBJ1-5; perhaps TRBD1 as D (5 bases). Germline loops: CDR1 SGHRS, CDR2 YFSETQ. V was cut by 6 bases and J by 3 bases, with 10 bases left in between. The CDR3 extends over 13 amino acids. CDR3 sequence reads: CASKMGHNQPQHF. In DNA form, the CDR3 reads TGCGCCAGCAAGATGGGGCACAATCAGCCCCAGCATTTT. The full variable domain, completed using reference TRBV5-1 and TRBJ1-5, is KAGVTQTPRYLIKTRGQQVTLSCSPISGHRSVSWYQQTPGQGLQFLFEYFSETQRNKGNFPGRFSGRQFSNSRSEMNVSTLELGDSALYLCASKMGHNQPQHFGDGTRLSIL.

The chain uses TRBV4-2 and TRBJ2-2, with TRBD2 as a possible D gene (6 bases). Trimming left V 1 base short and J 1 base short, with 7 bases between. The length of the CDR3 is 15 residues. Germline values: CDR1 LGHNA, CDR2 YNFKEQ. CDR3 sequence reads: CASSQGLENTGELFF. The DNA for the CDR3 is TGTGCCAGCAGCCAAGGACTAGAGAACACCGGGGAGCTGTTTTTT.

The chain has TRBV5-1 and TRBJ2-7; a possible D gene is TRBD1 (6 bases). Germline CDR1 and CDR2: SGHRS and YFSETQ. Trimming removed 3 bases from V and 1 base from J, with 17 bases in between. The CDR3 contains 16 residues. In nucleotides, the CDR3 is TGCGCCAGCAGCTCGATCGGGACAATTTTTTCCTACGAGCAGTACTTC. Protein product: CASSSIGTIFSYEQYF.

This chain connects TRBV19 to TRBJ1-2; TRBD1 might be the D (6 bases). Between the trimmed V and J ends, which lost 8 bases and 3 bases, there was a span of 10 bases. CDR1 and CDR2 from the germline V gene are LNHDA and SQIVND (reference sequence). This CDR3 is built from 12 residues. CDR3 protein: CASYRQDYGYTF. The CDR3 bases are TGTGCCAGTTATCGACAGGACTATGGCTACACCTTC.

The V gene is TRBV9, the J gene TRBJ1-1; D is unclear. The CDR3 contains 16 residues. CDR1 is SGDLS and CDR2 is YYNGEE in the germline V gene. V was shortened by 0 bases and J by 5 bases, with 17 bases between the two germline ends. Written as DNA, the CDR3 is TGTGCCAGCAGCGTAGTGTCGTCCGGGGTGGGGACTGAAGCTTTCTTT. Its protein product is CASSVVSSGVGTEAFF.

The chain joins TRBV5-1 to TRBJ1-4; no definite D call. The germline gives CDR1 SGHRS, CDR2 YFSETQ. V lost 2 bases and J 1 base, leaving 15 bases between the germline ends. The CDR3 is 17 residues long. The CDR3 nucleotides are TGCGCCAGCAGCTTCCGTCGGGGAGAGGGAACTAATGAAAAACTGTTTTTT. It encodes CASSFRRGEGTNEKLFF.

The chain has TRBV15 and TRBJ2-4; 12 nucleotides agree with TRBD1. V shed 0 bases, J shed 1 base, and the junction held 13 bases outside the gene matches. Germline V CDR1 and CDR2: LNHNV, YYDKDF (reference sequence). The CDR3 contains 21 residues. The CDR3 loop reads CATSRELSGTGGSPAKNIQYF. The CDR3 bases are TGTGCCACCAGCAGAGAGCTTAGTGGGACAGGGGGCTCCCCGGCCAAAAACATTCAGTACTTC.

CDR3 sequence (DNA): TGTGCCAGCAGCTCCAGCAGCCGGGGAGGGCAGTTCTTC. It is translated as CASSSSSRGGQFF. The chain combines TRBV6-2 or TRBV6-3 with TRBJ2-1; D is possibly TRBD2 (6 bases). Germline values: CDR1 MNHEY, CDR2 SVGEGT. The V gene lost 6 bases and the J gene lost 12 bases, with 18 bases spanning the gap. CDR3 size: 13 residues.

This chain joins TRBV5-1 and TRBJ2-2; perhaps TRBD1 as D (6 bases). Germline CDR1 reads SGHRS; CDR2 reads YFSETQ. The CDR3 loop spans 16 amino acids. V lost 4 bases to trimming and J lost 3 bases, with 16 bases between them. The CDR3 is CASSPTGWDDTGELFF. The CDR3, as DNA: TGCGCCAGCAGCCCCACAGGGTGGGACGACACCGGGGAGCTGTTTTTT.

J is TRBJ2-1 and V is TRBV28, with D possibly TRBD2 on 6 matching bases. V dropped 5 bases and J dropped 10 bases, with 12 bases sitting between them. There are 12 residues in the CDR3. Germline-derived CDR1 and CDR2 are MDHEN and SYDVKM. CDR3 in amino acids: CASSKTSLEQFF. The CDR3 DNA reads as TGTGCCAGCAGTAAGACTAGTCTAGAGCAGTTCTTC.

The chain joins TRBV5-1 to TRBJ2-3, with D perhaps TRBD2 (6 bases). Germline CDR1 and CDR2: SGHRS and YFSETQ. The V and J ends lost 4 bases and 4 bases respectively, with 19 bases between them. This CDR3 has 16 amino acids. CDR3 DNA sequence: TGCGCCAGCAGCCGTTGGAGCGGGCCGGACGCAGATACGCAGTATTTT. Protein product: CASSRWSGPDADTQYF.

The chain employs TRBV4-2 and TRBJ2-3; D ambiguous. Per the germline V gene, CDR1 is LGHNA and CDR2 is YNFKEQ. The V and J ends lost 1 base and 2 bases respectively, with 16 bases between them. The CDR3 consists of 17 residues. The CDR3 loop reads CASSQAPTQEYTDTQYF. CDR3 in DNA: TGTGCCAGCAGCCAAGCTCCGACTCAAGAATACACAGATACGCAGTATTTT.

The rearrangement links TRBV6-5 to TRBJ2-2, with TRBD2 matching over 11 bases. V shed 6 bases, J shed 6 bases, and the junction held 6 bases outside the gene matches. The CDR3 sequence is 15 residues long. CDR1 MNHEY and CDR2 SVGAGI come from the germline V gene. Here the CDR3 DNA reads TGTGCCAGCAGGTCTAGCGGGGGGAGGTCCGGGGAGCTGTTTTTT. Amino acid sequence: CASRSSGGRSGELFF.

This rearrangement joins TRBV14 to TRBJ1-2; D is ambiguous. Germline lookup yields CDR1 SGHDN and CDR2 FVKESK. This CDR3 region has 14 residues. Trimming took off 0 bases at V and 0 bases at J, with 5 bases between the two ends. Written as DNA, the CDR3 is TGTGCCAGCAGCCAAGATTTAACTAACTATGGCTACACCTTC. It yields the protein CASSQDLTNYGYTF.

The DNA of the CDR3 is TGCGCCAGCAGCTTCCGGGACAGCAACACTGAAGCTTTCTTT. Amino acid sequence: CASSFRDSNTEAFF. This chain links TRBV5-1 with TRBJ1-1; 7 nucleotides agree with TRBD1. With 2 bases clipped from V and 2 bases from J, the junction kept 3 bases outside the gene matches. The CDR3 totals 14 residues. Germline values: CDR1 SGHRS, CDR2 YFSETQ.

The rearrangement joins TRBV12-3 or TRBV12-4 to TRBJ1-2; D gene uncertain. Trimming took 6 bases from V and 4 from J, leaving 12 bases between them. The CDR3 totals 13 residues. CDR3 residues: CASRSGDGYGYTF. Written as DNA, the CDR3 is TGTGCCAGCAGATCCGGAGACGGCTATGGCTACACCTTC.

This clone is a singleton in its sample. The genes are TRBV7-9 and TRBJ1-1; D unresolved. The CDR3 covers 13 residues. Germline V gene sequence: CDR1 SEHNR, CDR2 FQNEAQ (reference sequence). V shed 5 bases and J shed 1 base, with 8 bases lying between them. In DNA, the CDR3 is TGTGCCAGCAGCAGAGAATCGAACACTGAAGCTTTCTTT. As protein: CASSRESNTEAFF.